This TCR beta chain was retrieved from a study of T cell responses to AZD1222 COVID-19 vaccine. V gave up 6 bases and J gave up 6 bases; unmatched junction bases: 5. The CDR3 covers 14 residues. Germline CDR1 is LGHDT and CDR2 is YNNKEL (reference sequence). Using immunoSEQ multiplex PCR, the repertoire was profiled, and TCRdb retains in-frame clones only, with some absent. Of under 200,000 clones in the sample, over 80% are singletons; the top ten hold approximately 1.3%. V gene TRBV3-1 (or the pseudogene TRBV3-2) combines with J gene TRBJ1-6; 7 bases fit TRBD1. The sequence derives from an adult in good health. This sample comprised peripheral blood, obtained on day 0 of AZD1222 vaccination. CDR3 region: CASRSGTANSPLHF. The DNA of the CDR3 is TGTGCCAGCAGGTCCGGGACAGCTAATTCACCCCTCCACTTT.